The T cell receptor (beta chain) described here comes from a study of T cell repertoires in cytomegalovirus infection. About the study: Indicated by public TCR beta signatures were CMV infection and matching HLA type.

In germline, CDR1 is KGHDR, CDR2 SFDVKD. V shed 7 bases and J 2 bases; nucleotides not matched to a gene: 6. The length of the CDR3 is 15 residues. Overall study findings and caveats: Individuals carrying CMV plus the relevant HLA were identified by cumulative frequency of public TCR beta families.

On this clonotype: Its antigen is still unknown.

MiXCR, applied by TCRdb to the reads, yields one record per CDR3 protein. The table records around 490,000 distinct CDR3 sequences, more than 20% of them present only once. The rearrangement links TRBV24-1 to TRBJ2-2, with 7 bases that match TRBD2. The sequence was collected from a human donor in good health (CMV status not recorded). Some clones in this sample may be carry-over from other donors' samples. Sequencing was carried out using PBMCs. CDR3 in amino acids: CATSPGTTNTGELFF. CDR3 sequence (DNA): TGTGCCACCAGCCCCGGGACTACCAACACCGGGGAGCTGTTTTTT.